What follows are 28 T cell receptor beta chains derived from one specimen sequenced in a study of beta chain features in type 1 diabetes. Study-wide findings and caveats: Type 1 diabetes patients showed a moderate but significant shortening of TCRB CDR3s in all four CD4+ subsets.

Expressed TCRB transcripts were sequenced after all isolated RNA was converted to cDNA. The table came from immunoSEQ multiplex PCR; TCRdb's copy has only in-frame clones and leaves some out. The data show roughly 730,000 clones, under 15% seen once. Their antigens are not known. Material: naive CD4+ T cells from blood. The receptors shown here come from a man between 18 and 29 years old with type 1 diabetes.

The gene calls are TRBV30 and TRBJ1-3; unclear D gene. The CDR3 sequence is 13 residues long. Germline CDR1 is GTSNPN and CDR2 is SVGIG (reference sequence). Trimming took off 2 bases at V and 4 bases at J, with 9 bases between the two ends. The CDR3 DNA reads TGTGCCTGGAGTAACCCGGGAGGAAACACCATATATTTT. Translation: CAWSNPGGNTIYF.

To note about this clone: One end of the junction fails to match germline, which may point to a read error. This same CDR3 is encoded by further DNA sequences in the sample. The chain carries TRBV2 and TRBJ2-7; D uncertain. This CDR3 has 11 residues. Per germline, CDR1 SNHLY and CDR2 FYNNEI. CDR3 sequence (DNA): TGTGCCAGCAGCGAAGCTTACGAGCAGTACTTC. This translates into CASSEAYEQYF.

This clone was detected a few times. V usage is TRBV7-9 and J usage is TRBJ2-7, with unresolved D. The germline V gene encodes CDR1 SEHNR and CDR2 FQNEAQ (reference sequence). V lost 2 bases and J 6 bases, leaving 5 bases between the germline ends. The CDR3 loop spans 11 amino acids. In DNA form, the CDR3 reads TGTGCCAGCAGCTTATTCTCCGAGCAGTACTTC. Encoded protein: CASSLFSEQYF.

This clone was counted a few times. The chain recombines TRBV28 with TRBJ1-1; D gene unclear. This CDR3 has 11 residues. V lost 3 bases to trimming and J lost 11 bases, with 10 bases between them. Germline V lookup: CDR1 MDHEN, CDR2 SYDVKM. The CDR3 nucleotides read TGTGCCAGCAGTTTTAACACGGAGGCTTTCTTT. Translating it yields CASSFNTEAFF.

This clone was observed a few times. The CDR3 loop is CASSLGSGQGDNQPQHF. The DNA for the CDR3 is TGTGCCAGCAGCTTAGGGTCGGGACAGGGGGACAATCAGCCCCAGCATTTT. The rearrangement links TRBV7-9 to TRBJ1-5, with TRBD1 matching 11 bases. V shed 1 base, J shed 3 bases, and the junction held 5 bases outside the gene matches. CDR1 and CDR2 (germline): SEHNR, FQNEAQ (reference sequence). The length of the CDR3 is 17 residues.

The chain couples TRBV30 to TRBJ2-3, with TRBD2 matching over 11 bases. Germline CDR1 and CDR2: GTSNPN and SVGIG (reference sequence). The ends lost 8 bases at V and 5 bases at J; junction bases unmatched: 12. The CDR3 covers 15 residues. CDR3 in amino acids: CAGALAGAPLDTQYF. The CDR3 DNA sequence: TGTGCCGGCGCACTAGCGGGGGCCCCATTAGATACGCAGTATTTT. The full variable domain, its missing parts supplied by reference TRBV30 and TRBJ2-3, is SQTIHQWPATLVQPVGSPLSLECTVEGTSNPNLYWYRQAAGRGLQLLFYSVGIGQISSEVPQNLSASRPQDRQFILSSKKLLLSDSGFYLCAGALAGAPLDTQYFGPGTRLTVL.

The rearrangement links TRBV5-4 to TRBJ1-4, with unresolved D. This CDR3 is built from 15 residues. The ends were cut back, 3 bases at V and 0 bases at J, with 9 bases in the middle. Germline-derived CDR1 and CDR2 are SGHNT and YYREEE (reference sequence). CDR3 sequence reads: CASSSDVATNEKLFF. For the CDR3, the DNA is TGTGCCAGCAGCTCGGACGTTGCAACTAATGAAAAACTGTTTTTT.

This clone was counted a few times. This sequence joins TRBV5-1 and TRBJ1-1, with a tentative D call TRBD1 (6 bases). Trimming cost V 4 bases and J 1 base, with 8 bases left between them. CDR1 and CDR2 from the germline V gene are SGHRS and YFSETQ. The CDR3 consists of 13 residues. The CDR3 loop is CASSVGQNTEAFF. CDR3 DNA sequence: TGCGCCAGCAGCGTGGGACAGAACACTGAAGCTTTCTTT. Full variable domain (missing parts from reference TRBV5-1 and TRBJ1-1): KAGVTQTPRYLIKTRGQQVTLSCSPISGHRSVSWYQQTPGQGLQFLFEYFSETQRNKGNFPGRFSGRQFSNSRSEMNVSTLELGDSALYLCASSVGQNTEAFFGQGTRLTVV.

CDR3 in DNA: TGCAGCCTCTCCCACAGGTTGAACACTGAAGCTTTCTTT. Translating gives CSLSHRLNTEAFF. The chain joins TRBV29-1 to TRBJ1-1, with D tentatively TRBD1 (5 bases). Trimming removed 8 bases from V and 0 bases from J, with 13 bases in between. Germline values: CDR1 SQVTM, CDR2 ANQGSEA. The CDR3 spans 13 residues.

V and J are TRBV19 and TRBJ2-7; unclear D gene. The ends were cut back, 4 bases at V and 0 bases at J, with 10 bases in the middle. The CDR3 is 14 residues long. Germline V CDR1 and CDR2: LNHDA, SQIVND (reference sequence). In DNA, the CDR3 is TGTGCCAGTAGTAGAGGACGGAACTCCTACGAGCAGTACTTC. It yields the protein CASSRGRNSYEQYF. The full variable domain, in which reference TRBV19 and TRBJ2-7 provide the parts outside the CDR3, is DGGITQSPKYLFRKEGQNVTLSCEQNLNHDAMYWYRQDPGQGLRLIYYSQIVNDFQKGDIAEGYSVSREKKESFPLTVTSAQKNPTAFYLCASSRGRNSYEQYFGPGTRLTVT.

The chain is built from TRBV19 and TRBJ1-1, with TRBD1 matching over 7 bases. The CDR3 totals 13 residues. Germline lookup yields CDR1 LNHDA and CDR2 SQIVND (reference sequence). V was pared by 5 bases and J by 4 bases, with 4 bases of the junction left unmatched. This CDR3 reads CASSSQGFTEAFF. For the CDR3, the DNA is TGTGCCAGTAGTTCACAGGGGTTCACTGAAGCTTTCTTT. Full variable domain (outside the CDR3, taken from reference TRBV19 and TRBJ1-1): DGGITQSPKYLFRKEGQNVTLSCEQNLNHDAMYWYRQDPGQGLRLIYYSQIVNDFQKGDIAEGYSVSREKKESFPLTVTSAQKNPTAFYLCASSSQGFTEAFFGQGTRLTVV.

V and J are TRBV14 and TRBJ2-5, with TRBD1 matching over 12 bases. Near its end, the DNA agrees better with TRBJ2-7, so the J call may be wrong. This CDR3 has 16 residues. The germline V gene encodes CDR1 SGHDN and CDR2 FVKESK. In nucleotides, the CDR3 is TGTGCCAGCAGCCTCAGGCCGGGACAGGGGGCTGACGAGCAGTACTTC. Its translation: CASSLRPGQGADEQYF.

This rearrangement joins TRBV6-5 to TRBJ2-5, with 8 bases identical to TRBD1. Trimming at V came to 7 bases and at J to 9 bases, leaving 10 bases not matched to a gene. The CDR3 sequence is 13 residues long. From germline, CDR1 is MNHEY and CDR2 SVGAGI. In DNA form, the CDR3 reads TGTGCCAGCAAAAAACAGGGGGGAGCCTCCCAGTACTTC. Amino acids: CASKKQGGASQYF.

The chain couples TRBV6-5 to TRBJ1-2; no clear D gene. The CDR3 is 14 amino acids. Trimming left V 0 bases short and J 4 bases short, with 9 bases between. Germline V CDR1 and CDR2: MNHEY, SVGAGI. Here the CDR3 DNA reads TGTGCCAGCAGTTACTCGGGCAGAAGCTATGGCTACACCTTC. Its protein is CASSYSGRSYGYTF.

V and J are TRBV6-5 and TRBJ2-7; D ambiguous. Trimming removed 0 bases from V and 4 bases from J, with 4 bases in between. CDR1 and CDR2 from the germline V gene are MNHEY and SVGAGI. The CDR3 totals 12 residues. In nucleotides, the CDR3 is TGTGCCAGCAGTTACTCGTTATACGAGCAGTACTTC. Encoded protein: CASSYSLYEQYF.

A few counts support this clone. The V and J genes are TRBV5-1 and TRBJ1-1, with D maybe TRBD1 (5 bases). The CDR3 loop spans 13 amino acids. Germline V CDR1 and CDR2: SGHRS, YFSETQ. The V gene lost 6 bases and the J gene lost 1 base, with 10 bases spanning the gap. The DNA for the CDR3 is TGCGCCAGCAACGAGGACACGAACACTGAAGCTTTCTTT. It is translated as CASNEDTNTEAFF. Based on the CDR3 plus reference TRBV5-1 and TRBJ1-1, the full variable domain is KAGVTQTPRYLIKTRGQQVTLSCSPISGHRSVSWYQQTPGQGLQFLFEYFSETQRNKGNFPGRFSGRQFSNSRSEMNVSTLELGDSALYLCASNEDTNTEAFFGQGTRLTVV.

This rearrangement joins TRBV5-1 to TRBJ1-5; perhaps TRBD1 as D (6 bases). CDR1 SGHRS and CDR2 YFSETQ come from the germline V gene. Trimming took off 4 bases at V and 0 bases at J, with 8 bases between the two ends. The CDR3 length is 14 residues. CDR3 in amino acids: CASSQGGSNQPQHF. DNA for the CDR3: TGCGCCAGCAGCCAAGGGGGTAGCAATCAGCCCCAGCATTTT.

The chain is built from TRBV19 and TRBJ1-1; D might be TRBD1 (6 bases). Looked up from germline, CDR1 is LNHDA and CDR2 is SQIVND (reference sequence). V lost 6 bases and J 7 bases, leaving 15 bases between the germline ends. The CDR3 runs to 13 residues. The DNA of the CDR3 is TGTGCCAGTAGGAAACAGGGATACCTTGAAGCTTTCTTT. As protein: CASRKQGYLEAFF.

The gene calls are TRBV7-9 and TRBJ1-1; TRBD1 matches 7 bases. The CDR3 covers 14 residues. With 2 bases clipped from V and 7 bases from J, the junction kept 7 bases outside the gene matches. The germline V gene has CDR1 SEHNR and CDR2 FQNEAQ (reference sequence). The CDR3 protein is CASSLTGTDHEAFF. The DNA of the CDR3 is TGTGCCAGCAGCTTAACCGGGACAGACCATGAAGCTTTCTTT.

V is TRBV2 and J is TRBJ2-1; D not resolved. The CDR3 runs 15 residues. Germline loops: CDR1 SNHLY, CDR2 FYNNEI. Trimming shortened V by 2 bases and J by 8 bases, and 16 bases separated the two germline ends. For the CDR3, the DNA is TGTGCCAGCAGTGAATCCCGCGCCCCGGCGGATGAGCAGTTCTTC. Protein: CASSESRAPADEQFF. Based on the CDR3 plus reference TRBV2 and TRBJ2-1, the full variable domain is EPEVTQTPSHQVTQMGQEVILRCVPISNHLYFYWYRQILGQKVEFLVSFYNNEISEKSEIFDDQFSVERPDGSNFTLKIRSTKLEDSAMYFCASSESRAPADEQFFGPGTRLTVL.

The V and J genes are TRBV11-2 and TRBJ1-2; D not certain. Between the trimmed V and J ends, which lost 1 base and 10 bases, there was a span of 13 bases. This CDR3 region has 13 residues. Germline V gene sequence: CDR1 SGHAT, CDR2 FQNNGV. CDR3 sequence: CASSLARSSVYTF. The CDR3, as DNA: TGTGCCAGCAGCTTAGCACGAAGCTCAGTCTACACCTTC.

This clone was counted between two and nine times. The rearrangement links TRBV30 to TRBJ2-1; TRBD2 matches 10 bases. V lost 5 bases, J lost 5 bases, and 12 bases stayed unmatched. The CDR3 runs to 16 residues. Germline V gene data show CDR1 as GTSNPN and CDR2 as SVGIG (reference sequence). The CDR3 DNA reads as TGTGCCTGGGGCGGGGTGGGGACTAGCGCCCACAATGAGCAGTTCTTC. Translated: CAWGGVGTSAHNEQFF.

This clone came up a few times. The sample has other DNA sequences that encode this CDR3 too. V is TRBV18 and J is TRBJ1-1; D may be TRBD1 (6 bases). Trimming stripped 0 bases from V and 0 bases from J, with 8 bases between. The length of the CDR3 is 15 residues. Looked up from germline, CDR1 is KGHSH and CDR2 is LQKENI. The CDR3 protein is CASSPPTGMNTEAFF. DNA for the CDR3: TGTGCCAGCTCACCACCGACAGGTATGAACACTGAAGCTTTCTTT.

The rearrangement links TRBV15 to TRBJ1-1; D is uncertain. The CDR3 covers 13 residues. Trimming left V 3 bases short and J 1 base short, with 6 bases between. Germline values: CDR1 LNHNV, CDR2 YYDKDF (reference sequence). CDR3 bases: TGTGCCACCAGCAGGAAGAAGAACACTGAAGCTTTCTTT. Its translation is CATSRKKNTEAFF.

The chain links TRBV30 to TRBJ1-1, with D possibly matching TRBD1 (6 bases). V gave up 4 bases and J gave up 11 bases, with 17 bases separating them. Germline CDR1 reads GTSNPN; CDR2 reads SVGIG (reference sequence). The CDR3 runs 12 residues. The CDR3 reads CAWTPSGGLAFF. Written as DNA, the CDR3 is TGTGCCTGGACCCCCTCGGGGGGGCTGGCTTTCTTT.

The rearrangement links TRBV30 to TRBJ2-5; TRBD1 might be the D (5 bases). Germline V gene sequence: CDR1 GTSNPN, CDR2 SVGIG (reference sequence). The CDR3 consists of 14 residues. V lost 4 bases and J 4 bases, leaving 16 bases between the germline ends. The CDR3 DNA is TGTGCCTGGACCATAACAGGCGGCCTAGAGACCCAGTACTTC. Encoded protein: CAWTITGGLETQYF.

V usage is TRBV10-2 and J usage is TRBJ1-2; TRBD1 agrees at 7 bases. The CDR3 runs to 15 residues. Trimming took 6 bases from V and 3 from J; bases not matched to a gene: 10. In germline, CDR1 is WSHSY, CDR2 SAAADI. CDR3 sequence (DNA): TGCGCCAGCAGGAACGACAGGGATGGGGACTATGGCTACACCTTC. Protein product: CASRNDRDGDYGYTF.

The V gene is TRBV7-8, the J gene TRBJ2-1; weak D call: TRBD2 (6 bases). CDR3 length: 15 residues. Trimming removed 5 bases at V and 8 bases at J, with 19 bases between. CDR1 is SGHVS, CDR2 FQNEAQ, per germline. The chain's CDR3 is CASSLPPGAGHEQFF. CDR3 sequence (DNA): TGTGCCAGCAGCCTCCCCCCGGGAGCCGGCCATGAGCAGTTCTTC.